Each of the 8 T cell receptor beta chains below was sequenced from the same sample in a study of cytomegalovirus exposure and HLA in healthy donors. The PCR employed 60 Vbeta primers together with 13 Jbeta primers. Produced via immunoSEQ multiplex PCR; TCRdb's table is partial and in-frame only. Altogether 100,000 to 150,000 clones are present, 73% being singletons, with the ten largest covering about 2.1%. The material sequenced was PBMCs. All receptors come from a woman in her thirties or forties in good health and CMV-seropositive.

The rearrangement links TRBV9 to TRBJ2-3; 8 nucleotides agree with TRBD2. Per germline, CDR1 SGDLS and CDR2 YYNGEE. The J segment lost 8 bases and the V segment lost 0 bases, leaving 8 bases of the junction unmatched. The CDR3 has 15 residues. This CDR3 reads CASSVGGGGTATQYF. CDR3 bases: TGTGCCAGCAGCGTAGGGGGCGGGGGGACGGCTACGCAGTATTTT.

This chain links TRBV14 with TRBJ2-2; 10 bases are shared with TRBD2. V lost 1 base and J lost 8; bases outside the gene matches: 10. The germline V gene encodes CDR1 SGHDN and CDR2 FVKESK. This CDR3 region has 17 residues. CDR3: CASSQVPLAGVSGELFF. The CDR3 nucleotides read TGTGCCAGCAGCCAAGTGCCGCTAGCGGGAGTTTCTGGGGAGCTGTTTTTT. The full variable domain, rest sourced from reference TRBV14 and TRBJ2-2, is EAGVTQFPSHSVIEKGQTVTLRCDPISGHDNLYWYRRVMGKEIKFLLHFVKESKQDESGMPNNRFLAERTGGTYSTLKVQPAELEDSGVYFCASSQVPLAGVSGELFFGEGSRLTVL.

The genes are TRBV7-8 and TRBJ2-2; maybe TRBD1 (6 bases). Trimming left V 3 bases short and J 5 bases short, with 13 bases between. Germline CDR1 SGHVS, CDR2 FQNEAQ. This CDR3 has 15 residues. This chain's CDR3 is CASSLSRGRTGELFF. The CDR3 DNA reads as TGTGCCAGCAGCTTGAGCAGGGGCCGGACCGGGGAGCTGTTTTTT.

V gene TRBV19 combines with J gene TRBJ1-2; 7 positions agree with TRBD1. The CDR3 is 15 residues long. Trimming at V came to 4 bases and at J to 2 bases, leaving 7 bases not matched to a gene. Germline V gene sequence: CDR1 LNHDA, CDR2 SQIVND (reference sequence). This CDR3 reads CASSTRDRANYGYTF. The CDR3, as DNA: TGTGCCAGTAGTACTCGGGACAGAGCAAACTATGGCTACACCTTC. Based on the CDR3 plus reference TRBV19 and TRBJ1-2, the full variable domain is DGGITQSPKYLFRKEGQNVTLSCEQNLNHDAMYWYRQDPGQGLRLIYYSQIVNDFQKGDIAEGYSVSREKKESFPLTVTSAQKNPTAFYLCASSTRDRANYGYTFGSGTRLTVV.

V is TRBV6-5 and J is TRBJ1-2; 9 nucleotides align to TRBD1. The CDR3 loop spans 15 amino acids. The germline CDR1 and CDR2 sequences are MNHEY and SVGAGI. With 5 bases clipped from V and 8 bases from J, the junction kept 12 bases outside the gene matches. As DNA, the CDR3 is TGTGCCAGCAGTCCCACCGACAGGGGGTCGGGGGGCTACACCTTC. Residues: CASSPTDRGSGGYTF.

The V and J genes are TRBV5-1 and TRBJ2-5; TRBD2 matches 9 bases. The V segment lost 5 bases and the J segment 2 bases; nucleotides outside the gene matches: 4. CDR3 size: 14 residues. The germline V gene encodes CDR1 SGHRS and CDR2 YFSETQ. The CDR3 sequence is CASRREGRQETQYF. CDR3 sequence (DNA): TGCGCCAGCAGGCGGGAGGGCCGTCAAGAGACCCAGTACTTC. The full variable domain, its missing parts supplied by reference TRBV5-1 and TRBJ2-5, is KAGVTQTPRYLIKTRGQQVTLSCSPISGHRSVSWYQQTPGQGLQFLFEYFSETQRNKGNFPGRFSGRQFSNSRSEMNVSTLELGDSALYLCASRREGRQETQYFGPGTRLLVL.

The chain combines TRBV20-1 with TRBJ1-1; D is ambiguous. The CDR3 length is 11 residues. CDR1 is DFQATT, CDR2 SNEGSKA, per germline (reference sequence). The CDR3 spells CSSVVNTEAFF. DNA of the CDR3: TGCAGCTCAGTCGTGAACACTGAAGCTTTCTTT.

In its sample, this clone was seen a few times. CDR3 sequence reads: CASSLPSERLTSEQYF. CDR3 nucleotides: TGTGCCAGCAGCTTACCGTCGGAGAGACTTACCTCCGAGCAGTACTTC. The chain couples TRBV7-8 to TRBJ2-7; D uncertain. Looked up from germline, CDR1 is SGHVS and CDR2 is FQNEAQ. V was cut by 2 bases and J by 6 bases, with 20 bases left in between. The CDR3 totals 16 residues.